A single sample is the source of the 26 T cell receptor beta chains below, sequenced in a study of T cell responses to AZD1222 COVID-19 vaccine. This table comes from immunoSEQ multiplex PCR, and its TCRdb copy is limited to in-frame clones, with some not included. The data contain tens of thousands of clones, 75% to 90% of them seen just once; the ten biggest clones take up around 29%. The starting material was peripheral blood, obtained on day 0 of AZD1222 vaccination. Every receptor here comes from an adult in good health.

The rearrangement joins TRBV11-3 to TRBJ2-1; TRBD2 matches 7 bases. With 5 bases clipped from V and 5 bases from J, the junction kept 6 bases outside the gene matches. The CDR3 has 14 residues. Germline loops: CDR1 SGHNT, CDR2 YENEEA. CDR3 sequence reads: CASSPTSVNNEQFF. CDR3 in DNA: TGTGCCAGCAGCCCAACTAGCGTAAACAATGAGCAGTTCTTC.

The CDR3 spells CASSPRGSETQYF. The CDR3 DNA is TGTGCCAGCAGCCCCAGGGGCTCGGAGACCCAGTACTTC. This chain joins TRBV7-9 and TRBJ2-5, with D perhaps matching TRBD1 (6 bases). This CDR3 spans 13 amino acids. The V and J ends lost 5 bases and 5 bases respectively, with 12 bases between them. CDR1 is SEHNR and CDR2 is FQNEAQ in the germline V gene (reference sequence).

This rearrangement joins TRBV20-1 to TRBJ2-4; D is undetermined. V lost 3 bases, J lost 3 bases, and 9 bases lay in between. Germline CDR1 is DFQATT and CDR2 is SNEGSKA (reference sequence). The CDR3 totals 13 residues. This CDR3 reads CSASGPFKNIQYF. The CDR3 coding sequence is TGCAGTGCTAGTGGGCCCTTCAAAAACATTCAGTACTTC.

The chain employs TRBV5-8 and TRBJ1-1; D unclear. CDR3 length: 13 residues. CDR1 and CDR2 (germline): SGHTS, YDEGEE. Trimming took 5 bases from V and 8 from J, leaving 16 bases between them. CDR3 protein: CASRSHKGSEAFF. The CDR3 DNA sequence: TGTGCCAGCAGGTCTCATAAGGGCAGCGAAGCTTTCTTT.

This clone was seen once. This sequence joins TRBV3-1 (or the pseudogene TRBV3-2) and TRBJ2-7, with no clear D. The V gene lost 3 bases and the J gene lost 3 bases, with 6 bases spanning the gap. Germline V gives CDR1 LGHDT, CDR2 YNNKEL (reference sequence). The CDR3 runs to 12 residues. The CDR3 bases are TGTGCCAGCAGCCATCTAGACTACGAGCAGTACTTC. This translates into CASSHLDYEQYF.

The chain uses TRBV5-1 and TRBJ2-7, with 9 bases aligning to TRBD1. Germline-derived CDR1 and CDR2 are SGHRS and YFSETQ. The CDR3 totals 14 residues. J was trimmed by 3 bases and V by 4 bases; bases with no gene match: 5. The CDR3 sequence: CASSPGTGLYEQYF. The CDR3 coding sequence is TGCGCCAGCAGCCCCGGGACAGGGCTCTACGAGCAGTACTTC.

V and J are TRBV5-4 and TRBJ2-2, with 8 positions matching TRBD2. Trimming at V came to 2 bases and at J to 5 bases, leaving 5 bases not matched to a gene. The CDR3 is made up of 15 amino acids. Germline-derived CDR1 and CDR2 are SGHNT and YYREEE (reference sequence). The CDR3 loop is CASSLAGVDTGELFF. The CDR3 DNA reads TGTGCCAGCAGCTTAGCGGGAGTAGATACCGGGGAGCTGTTTTTT. The full variable domain, completed using reference TRBV5-4 and TRBJ2-2, is ETGVTQSPTHLIKTRGQQVTLRCSSQSGHNTVSWYQQALGQGPQFIFQYYREEENGRGNFPPRFSGLQFPNYSSELNVNALELDDSALYLCASSLAGVDTGELFFGEGSRLTVL.

The chain has TRBV28 and TRBJ2-7; possibly TRBD1 for D (5 bases). The CDR3 extends over 12 amino acids. Trimming removed 6 bases at V and 6 bases at J, with 12 bases between. Germline CDR1 is MDHEN and CDR2 is SYDVKM. The CDR3 reads CASRVGLGEQYF. The CDR3 region has the DNA TGTGCCAGCAGAGTGGGGCTCGGCGAGCAGTACTTC.

V is TRBV11-3 and J is TRBJ1-1; D remains unclear. CDR3 size: 13 residues. CDR1 is SGHNT and CDR2 is YENEEA in the germline V gene. V lost 2 bases, J lost 2 bases, and 6 bases lay in between. As DNA, the CDR3 is TGTGCCAGCAGCTTAAACAGCAACACTGAAGCTTTCTTT. This sequence encodes CASSLNSNTEAFF.

The gene calls are TRBV4-3 and TRBJ2-5; maybe TRBD2 (6 bases). The CDR3 runs 15 residues. Trimming took 0 bases from V and 1 from J, leaving 9 bases between them. Germline lookup yields CDR1 LGHNA and CDR2 YSLEER. The chain's CDR3 is CASSQDGTPQETQYF. In nucleotides, the CDR3 is TGCGCCAGCAGCCAAGATGGGACTCCCCAAGAGACCCAGTACTTC.

The rearrangement uses TRBV5-1 and TRBJ1-4; D is ambiguous. The CDR3 is 14 amino acids. Germline lookup yields CDR1 SGHRS and CDR2 YFSETQ. V was trimmed by 2 bases and J by 3 bases, leaving 8 bases between them. The CDR3 region has the DNA TGCGCCAGCAGCTTAAGTCCCTCTAATGAAAAACTGTTTTTT. Amino acids: CASSLSPSNEKLFF.

The CDR3 DNA is TGTGCCTGGAGTGTGGGCCTCTCCTACGAGCAGTACTTC. Translating it yields CAWSVGLSYEQYF. This chain joins TRBV30 and TRBJ2-7; no clear D gene. The V gene lost 0 bases and the J gene lost 0 bases, with 6 bases spanning the gap. The CDR3 is 13 amino acids. Germline V gives CDR1 GTSNPN, CDR2 SVGIG (reference sequence).

The chain carries TRBV5-6 and TRBJ2-3; D is ambiguous. Germline CDR1 SGHDT, CDR2 YYEEEE. The CDR3 contains 14 residues. Trimming stripped 1 base from V and 3 bases from J, with 9 bases between. The CDR3 loop reads CASSLTKATDTQYF. CDR3 DNA sequence: TGTGCCAGCAGCTTGACTAAAGCTACAGATACGCAGTATTTT.

This clone was seen just once. The CDR3 nucleotides are TGTGCCAGCTCCCCCCCGACAGGGGGCGAACAGTTCTTC. Its translation is CASSPPTGGEQFF. This chain connects TRBV11-3 to TRBJ2-1; 10 bases line up with TRBD1. Per the germline V gene, CDR1 is SGHNT and CDR2 is YENEEA. The CDR3 has 13 amino acids. Trimming took 8 bases from V and 13 from J; bases not matched to a gene: 11.

The chain joins TRBV28 to TRBJ2-1; D perhaps matches TRBD1 (5 bases). The germline CDR1 and CDR2 sequences are MDHEN and SYDVKM. The germline V and J ends were trimmed by 5 bases and 0 bases, with 35 bases remaining between them. CDR3 length: 23 residues. DNA for the CDR3: TGTGCCAGCAGTCCCACTTTATACCCACTCCAGGACCAGGGTTTGTCCTCCTACAATGAGCAGTTCTTC. Amino acid sequence: CASSPTLYPLQDQGLSSYNEQFF.

The chain couples TRBV11-2 to TRBJ2-7; D uncertain. CDR1 is SGHAT and CDR2 is FQNNGV in the germline V gene. This CDR3 contains 13 residues. Between the trimmed V and J ends, which lost 5 bases and 5 bases, there was a span of 13 bases. The CDR3 loop reads CASSQSSVHEQYF. The CDR3 DNA is TGTGCCAGCAGCCAGTCATCGGTACACGAGCAGTACTTC.

The V gene is TRBV15, the J gene TRBJ2-2; D call uncertain. The CDR3 is 13 amino acids. V lost 8 bases to trimming and J lost 7 bases, with 14 bases between them. Germline V gene sequence: CDR1 LNHNV, CDR2 YYDKDF (reference sequence). The CDR3 sequence is CATAKVLDGELFF. The CDR3 coding sequence is TGTGCCACCGCTAAAGTTCTGGACGGGGAGCTGTTTTTT.

This clone was seen more than once but under ten times. The rearrangement links TRBV2 to TRBJ2-1, with 10 bases that match TRBD2. Germline V CDR1 and CDR2: SNHLY, FYNNEI. CDR3 size: 16 residues. J was trimmed by 6 bases and V by 4 bases; bases with no gene match: 9. This chain's CDR3 is CASSAASGSLANEQFF. CDR3 coding DNA: TGTGCCAGCAGTGCGGCTAGCGGGAGCCTAGCCAATGAGCAGTTCTTC.

The chain combines TRBV6-4 with TRBJ2-3; D tentatively reads TRBD1 or TRBD2 (5 bases each). Deletions cut 2 bases from V and 4 bases from J, with 7 bases between. Germline-derived CDR1 and CDR2 are MRHNA and SNTAGT. This CDR3 comprises 13 residues. CDR3 nucleotides: TGTGCCAGCAGTGACGGGGACCCAGATACGCAGTATTTT. It yields the protein CASSDGDPDTQYF.

This sequence joins TRBV10-3 and TRBJ2-3; TRBD2 aligns across 11 bases. Germline CDR1 reads ENHRY; CDR2 reads SYGVKD. The CDR3 is 15 residues long. Germline trimming cut 4 bases from V and 5 bases from J; bases unmatched to any gene: 5. Written as DNA, the CDR3 is TGTGCCATCAGTGGATTAGCGGGAGGGAGAGATACGCAGTATTTT. Protein product: CAISGLAGGRDTQYF.

V usage is TRBV7-3 and J usage is TRBJ2-1, with 10 positions matching TRBD2. The germline V gene encodes CDR1 SGHTA and CDR2 FQGTGA. The V gene end was trimmed by 2 bases and the J gene end by 10 bases; junction bases not matched to a gene: 5. This CDR3 region has 14 residues. CDR3 DNA: TGTGCCAGCAGCTTACCGGGACTAGCGCCCGAGCAGTTCTTC. Amino acid sequence: CASSLPGLAPEQFF.

J is TRBJ1-4 and V is TRBV28; TRBD1 is a possible D gene (5 bases). Trimming shortened V by 2 bases and J by 12 bases, and 25 bases separated the two germline ends. CDR3 length: 17 residues. Germline CDR1 is MDHEN and CDR2 is SYDVKM. CDR3 coding DNA: TGTGCCAGCAGTTTACGTCCGGGGGTGGGGAAAATGAAGGAACTGTTTTTT. Translation gives CASSLRPGVGKMKELFF.

The chain has TRBV5-1 and TRBJ2-2, with D perhaps TRBD2 (6 bases). The V gene lost 2 bases and the J gene lost 6 bases, with 11 bases spanning the gap. CDR3 size: 14 residues. Germline V gene sequence: CDR1 SGHRS, CDR2 YFSETQ. Here the CDR3 DNA reads TGCGCCAGCAGCTTAGGAGGGAGAGCCGGGGAGCTGTTTTTT. Translation gives CASSLGGRAGELFF.

The chain joins TRBV14 to TRBJ1-5, with TRBD1 matching 11 bases. Per germline, CDR1 SGHDN and CDR2 FVKESK. Trimming at V came to 8 bases and at J to 5 bases, leaving 8 bases not matched to a gene. The CDR3 runs 15 residues. CDR3 nucleotides: TGTGCCAGCGGCCGGGGACAGGGGGAATATCAGCCCCAGCATTTT. It yields the protein CASGRGQGEYQPQHF.

The V call is TRBV6-2 or TRBV6-3, the J call TRBJ2-4; no firm D call. Germline V gives CDR1 MNHEY, CDR2 SVGEGT. This CDR3 comprises 12 residues. V was trimmed by 6 bases and J by 4 bases, leaving 7 bases between them. Here the CDR3 reads CASSLGKNIQYF. CDR3 bases: TGTGCCAGCAGCCTGGGGAAAAACATTCAGTACTTC.

This clone has just one count. The chain joins TRBV19 to TRBJ2-2; 8 bases are a match to TRBD2. Germline V gene sequence: CDR1 LNHDA, CDR2 SQIVND (reference sequence). There are 16 residues in the CDR3. V lost 6 bases to trimming and J lost 0 bases; unmatched junction nucleotides: 6. CDR3 coding DNA: TGTGCCAGTAGATCAGCGGGAGCCGCGAACACCGGGGAGCTGTTTTTT. This codes for CASRSAGAANTGELFF.